Below are 26 T cell receptor beta chains sequenced from a single sample in a study of T cell clonotyping in hematopoietic cell transplantation. Here immunoSEQ multiplex PCR was the method, and the copy in TCRdb shows in-frame clones only, minus some. The sample yields around 5,200 clones, approximately 70% seen once. Sequenced material: PBMCs, taken 180 days after allogeneic stem cell transplant. The receptors come from a male patient aged 45-60 years who had an allogeneic stem cell transplant from an unrelated donor, so the T cells may come from the graft donor. Some clones in this sample may be carry-over from other donors' samples.

The rearrangement uses TRBV30 and TRBJ2-5, with D perhaps TRBD2 (5 bases). Germline V gene data show CDR1 as GTSNPN and CDR2 as SVGIG (reference sequence). This CDR3 is built from 13 residues. V dropped 2 bases and J dropped 3 bases, with 10 bases sitting between them. CDR3 protein: CAWSQRMKETQYF. The CDR3 nucleotides are TGTGCCTGGAGTCAGCGGATGAAAGAGACCCAGTACTTC.

V is TRBV15 and J is TRBJ1-4; a weak D match, TRBD1 (5 bases). Trimming cost V 1 base and J 2 bases, with 17 bases left between them. The CDR3 is made up of 18 amino acids. The germline V gene encodes CDR1 LNHNV and CDR2 YYDKDF (reference sequence). CDR3 coding DNA: TGTGCCACCAGCAGAGCCGGGGGAAGCCTAGGGACTAATGAAAAACTGTTTTTT. Translating it yields CATSRAGGSLGTNEKLFF.

The chain joins TRBV2 to TRBJ1-1; D perhaps matches TRBD1 (5 bases). CDR3 length: 18 residues. Germline lookup yields CDR1 SNHLY and CDR2 FYNNEI. With 5 bases removed from V and 11 bases from J, the gap between germline ends came to 33 bases. The CDR3 region is CASSRTTGTPLLLGFAFF. The CDR3 DNA reads TGTGCCAGCAGTCGGACGACCGGGACCCCCCTTCTCTTGGGTTTTGCTTTCTTT.

This chain connects TRBV6-6 to TRBJ1-2; no clear D gene. Germline CDR1 is MNHNY and CDR2 is SVGAGI (reference sequence). This CDR3 has 10 residues. Trimming cost V 7 bases and J 7 bases, with 7 bases left between them. The CDR3 region has the DNA TGTGCCAGCAAAGAGGTTGGCTACACCTTC. This translates into CASKEVGYTF.

The chain recombines TRBV6-5 with TRBJ2-7; D gene ambiguous. This CDR3 has 12 residues. Per the germline V gene, CDR1 is MNHEY and CDR2 is SVGAGI. V was clipped by 4 bases and J by 2 bases, with 6 bases between them. CDR3 nucleotides: TGTGCCAGCAGTTTCGGAACCTACGAGCAGTACTTC. It is translated as CASSFGTYEQYF.

The rearrangement links TRBV12-2 to TRBJ1-1; the D call of TRBD1 is as the table states it, not checked on the DNA. TRBV12-2 is classified as a pseudogene. This CDR3 contains 13 residues. Here the CDR3 DNA reads TGTGCAAGTCGCCCAGGGGGGAACACTGAAGCTTTCTTT. Translation gives CASRPGGNTEAFF.

The chain couples TRBV5-4 to TRBJ2-1, with 10 nucleotides matching TRBD1. This CDR3 has 16 amino acids. Germline V gives CDR1 SGHNT, CDR2 YYREEE (reference sequence). V lost 2 bases, J lost 5 bases, and 7 bases stayed unmatched. The DNA for the CDR3 is TGTGCCAGCAGCTTAGGAGGCGGGACAGGGGACAATGAGCAGTTCTTC. Its translation: CASSLGGGTGDNEQFF.

CDR3 nucleotide sequence: TGTGCCAGCAGCCCACGGACAGGGGACACTGAAGCTTTCTTT. This encodes CASSPRTGDTEAFF. This rearrangement joins TRBV7-9 to TRBJ1-1; 9 bases are a match to TRBD1. The trim removed 5 bases at V and 3 bases at J, leaving 4 bases unmatched. The germline CDR1 and CDR2 sequences are SEHNR and FQNEAQ (reference sequence). CDR3 length: 14 amino acids.

V and J are TRBV6-6 and TRBJ1-2; D unclear. CDR1 is MNHNY, CDR2 SVGAGI, per germline (reference sequence). V lost 0 bases and J 4 bases, leaving 9 bases between the germline ends. The CDR3 extends over 14 amino acids. In nucleotides, the CDR3 is TGTGCCAGCAGTTACTCGGGGTTTAGCTATGGCTACACCTTC. It is translated as CASSYSGFSYGYTF.

The rearrangement joins TRBV6-5 to TRBJ1-1, with no clear D. The germline V gene encodes CDR1 MNHEY and CDR2 SVGAGI. This CDR3 contains 14 residues. Trimming pared 5 bases from V and 0 bases from J, leaving 10 bases between. The DNA of the CDR3 is TGTGCCAGCAGTAGACACGGAATGAACACTGAAGCTTTCTTT. Translated: CASSRHGMNTEAFF.

About this clone: One junction end does not reproduce the germline sequence, and a read error may be involved. This chain connects TRBV2 to TRBJ1-4, with D perhaps matching TRBD1 (5 bases). The CDR3 extends over 15 amino acids. The germline gives CDR1 SNHLY, CDR2 FYNNEI. CDR3 region: CASREGTDPNEKLFF. For the CDR3, the DNA is TGTGCCAGCAGAGAAGGGACGGACCCTAATGAAAAACTGTTTTTT.

In this sample, this clone turned up once. This chain links TRBV29-1 with TRBJ2-3, with D possibly being TRBD1 (6 bases). The V gene's germline CDR1 is SQVTM and CDR2 ANQGSEA. Trimming removed 7 bases from V and 6 bases from J, with 14 bases in between. The CDR3 is 12 amino acids. In DNA, the CDR3 is TGCAGCGGCTACAGGGACGGGGATACGCAGTATTTT. Its protein is CSGYRDGDTQYF.

The V gene is TRBV6-5, the J gene TRBJ1-5; D is unclear. Trimming cost V 4 bases and J 5 bases, with 9 bases left between them. From germline, CDR1 is MNHEY and CDR2 SVGAGI. This CDR3 is 13 amino acids long. The CDR3 DNA reads TGTGCCAGCAGTTGGGGAGCCGATCAGCCCCAGCATTTT. Encoded protein: CASSWGADQPQHF.

This clone came up a few times. The chain combines TRBV2 with TRBJ2-7, with D possibly matching TRBD2 (6 bases). In germline, CDR1 is SNHLY, CDR2 FYNNEI. Between the trimmed V and J ends, which lost 8 bases and 1 base, there was a span of 12 bases. This CDR3 has 13 amino acids. CDR3 protein: CASLPRGSYEQYF. CDR3 coding DNA: TGTGCCAGCCTTCCGCGGGGTTCCTACGAGCAGTACTTC.

This chain uses TRBV5-1 with TRBJ2-3, with 7 positions matching TRBD1. The V segment lost 2 bases and the J segment 4 bases; nucleotides outside the gene matches: 4. The CDR3 is 14 residues long. Germline lookup yields CDR1 SGHRS and CDR2 YFSETQ. CDR3 in amino acids: CASSFNTGADTQYF. CDR3 nucleotide sequence: TGCGCCAGCAGCTTCAATACAGGGGCAGATACGCAGTATTTT.

This chain links TRBV6-5 with TRBJ1-2; D gene ambiguous. Per the germline V gene, CDR1 is MNHEY and CDR2 is SVGAGI. Trimming took 6 bases from V and 2 from J, leaving 7 bases between them. There are 12 residues in the CDR3. The CDR3 region is CASRGVNYGYTF. The CDR3 nucleotides are TGTGCCAGCAGGGGTGTGAACTATGGCTACACCTTC.

The V and J genes are TRBV7-2 and TRBJ1-2; TRBD1 agrees at 7 bases. Germline lookup yields CDR1 SGHTA and CDR2 FQGNSA. The CDR3 consists of 14 residues. V lost 3 bases to trimming and J lost 3 bases; unmatched junction nucleotides: 4. In nucleotides, the CDR3 is TGTGCCAGCAGCTTCCCAGGGGGTTACTATGGCTACACCTTC. This encodes CASSFPGGYYGYTF.

This clone has a handful of counts. The genes are TRBV9 and TRBJ2-2; 9 nucleotides agree with TRBD1. Germline V lookup: CDR1 SGDLS, CDR2 YYNGEE. The CDR3 has 15 residues. With 2 bases clipped from V and 5 bases from J, the junction kept 4 bases outside the gene matches. This chain's CDR3 is CASSVGQGITGELFF. The CDR3 nucleotides read TGTGCCAGCAGCGTTGGACAGGGGATTACCGGGGAGCTGTTTTTT.

V and J are TRBV19 and TRBJ1-5, with 7 nucleotides matching TRBD1. This CDR3 comprises 13 residues. The trim removed 3 bases at V and 4 bases at J, leaving 0 bases unmatched. The germline V gene has CDR1 LNHDA and CDR2 SQIVND (reference sequence). The DNA of the CDR3 is TGTGCCAGTAGTATGGACAGGAATCAGCCCCAGCATTTT. This gives the protein CASSMDRNQPQHF.

This clone is judged large. The chain has TRBV2 and TRBJ2-5; the match to TRBD1 covers 7 bases. Germline trimming cut 7 bases from V and 5 bases from J; bases unmatched to any gene: 10. From germline, CDR1 is SNHLY and CDR2 FYNNEI. This CDR3 is built from 14 residues. The CDR3 DNA reads as TGTGCCAGCATAGACAGGGTGCTGTTGGAGACCCAGTACTTC. It is translated as CASIDRVLLETQYF.

This rearrangement joins TRBV29-1 to TRBJ1-3; D ambiguous. In germline, CDR1 is SQVTM, CDR2 ANQGSEA. V gave up 0 bases and J gave up 0 bases, with 6 bases separating them. The length of the CDR3 is 14 residues. The CDR3 loop reads CSVEDRGSGNTIYF. CDR3 nucleotide sequence: TGCAGCGTTGAAGATCGAGGCTCTGGAAACACCATATATTTT.

This clone was seen a handful of times. CDR3 coding DNA: TGTGCCAGCAGCGTAGTTCAGGGTGTGGACACTGAAGCTTTCTTT. Its protein is CASSVVQGVDTEAFF. This chain joins TRBV9 and TRBJ1-1; D is possibly TRBD1 (5 bases). The V end was cut by 0 bases, the J end by 3 bases, with 12 bases between. This CDR3 has 15 residues. Looked up from germline, CDR1 is SGDLS and CDR2 is YYNGEE.

The chain carries TRBV18 and TRBJ1-2, with 11 positions matching TRBD1. Germline CDR1 KGHSH, CDR2 LQKENI. The trim removed 3 bases at V and 6 bases at J, leaving 3 bases unmatched. CDR3 size: 14 residues. The CDR3 is CASSPRTGGHGYTF. The DNA of the CDR3 is TGTGCCAGCTCACCTAGGACAGGGGGCCATGGCTACACCTTC.

The chain carries TRBV6-5 and TRBJ1-2; D gene ambiguous. In germline, CDR1 is MNHEY, CDR2 SVGAGI. V lost 6 bases and J 1 base, leaving 12 bases between the germline ends. CDR3 length: 14 residues. For the CDR3, the DNA is TGTGCCAGCAGCCTGGGGTGGGATAACTATGGCTACACCTTC. Translation gives CASSLGWDNYGYTF.

This clone turned up a few times. The chain couples TRBV30 to TRBJ2-3; D may be TRBD2 (6 bases). The germline gives CDR1 GTSNPN, CDR2 SVGIG (reference sequence). V was trimmed by 3 bases and J by 2 bases, leaving 21 bases between them. The CDR3 loop spans 17 amino acids. For the CDR3, the DNA is TGTGCCTGGAGAGCGGAGTGGGGTAGCGGACTCACAGATACGCAGTATTTT. As protein: CAWRAEWGSGLTDTQYF. Full variable domain (outside the CDR3, taken from reference TRBV30 and TRBJ2-3): SQTIHQWPATLVQPVGSPLSLECTVEGTSNPNLYWYRQAAGRGLQLLFYSVGIGQISSEVPQNLSASRPQDRQFILSSKKLLLSDSGFYLCAWRAEWGSGLTDTQYFGPGTRLTVL.

V and J are TRBV10-3 and TRBJ1-2; 8 nucleotides match TRBD1. The V gene's germline CDR1 is ENHRY and CDR2 SYGVKD. Trimming took 5 bases from V and 4 from J; bases not matched to a gene: 9. The CDR3 loop spans 15 amino acids. CDR3 bases: TGTGCCATCAGTCTACCGGGACAGGAGATCTATGGCTACACCTTC. This translates into CAISLPGQEIYGYTF.